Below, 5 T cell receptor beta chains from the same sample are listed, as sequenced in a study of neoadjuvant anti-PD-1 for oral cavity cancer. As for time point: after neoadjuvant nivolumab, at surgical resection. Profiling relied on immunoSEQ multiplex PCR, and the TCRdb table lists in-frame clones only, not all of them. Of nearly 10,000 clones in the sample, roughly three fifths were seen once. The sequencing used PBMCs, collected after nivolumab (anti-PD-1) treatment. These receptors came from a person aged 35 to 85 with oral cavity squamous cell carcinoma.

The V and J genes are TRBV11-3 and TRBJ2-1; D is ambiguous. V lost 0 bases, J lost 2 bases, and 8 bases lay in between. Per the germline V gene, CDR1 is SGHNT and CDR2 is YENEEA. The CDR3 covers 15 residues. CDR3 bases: TGTGCCAGCAGCTTAGACCCGGGCCCCTACAATGAGCAGTTCTTC. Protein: CASSLDPGPYNEQFF.

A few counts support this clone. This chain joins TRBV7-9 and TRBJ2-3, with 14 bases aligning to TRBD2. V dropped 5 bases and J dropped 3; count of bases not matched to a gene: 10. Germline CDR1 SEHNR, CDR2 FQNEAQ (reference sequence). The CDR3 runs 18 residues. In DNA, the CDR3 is TGTGCCAGCAGCCCTCCCCTGGGACTAGCGGGGGTTACAGATACGCAGTATTTT. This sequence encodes CASSPPLGLAGVTDTQYF.

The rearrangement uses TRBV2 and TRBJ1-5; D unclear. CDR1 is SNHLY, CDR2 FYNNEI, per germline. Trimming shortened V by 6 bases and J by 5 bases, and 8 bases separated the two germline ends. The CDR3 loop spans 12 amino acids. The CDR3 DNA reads TGTGCCAGCAGCCAAATCGATCAGCCCCAGCATTTT. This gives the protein CASSQIDQPQHF.

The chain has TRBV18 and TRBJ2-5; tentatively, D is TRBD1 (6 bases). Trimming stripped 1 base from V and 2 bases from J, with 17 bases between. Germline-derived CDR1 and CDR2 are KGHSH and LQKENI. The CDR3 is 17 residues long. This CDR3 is CASSPLPQGRVQETQYF. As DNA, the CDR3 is TGTGCCAGCTCACCACTCCCTCAGGGGCGCGTACAAGAGACCCAGTACTTC. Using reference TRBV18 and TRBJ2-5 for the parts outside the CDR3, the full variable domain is NAGVMQNPRHLVRRRGQEARLRCSPMKGHSHVYWYRQLPEEGLKFMVYLQKENIIDESGMPKERFSAEFPKEGPSILRIQQVVRGDSAAYFCASSPLPQGRVQETQYFGPGTRLLVL.

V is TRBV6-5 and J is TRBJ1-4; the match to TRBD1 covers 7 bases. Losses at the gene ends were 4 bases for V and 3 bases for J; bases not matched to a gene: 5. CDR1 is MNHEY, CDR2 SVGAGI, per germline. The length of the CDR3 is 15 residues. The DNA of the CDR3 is TGTGCCAGCAGTTCCGCCGGGACAGCTAATGAAAAACTGTTTTTT. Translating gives CASSSAGTANEKLFF.